These T cell receptor beta chains were read from a single sample in a study of a mutant IDH1 vaccine in newly diagnosed glioma. Measured with immunoSEQ multiplex PCR; TCRdb has only the in-frame clones, and not every one. The data show about 56,000 clones, around 75% seen once. Their antigens are not known. The starting material was PBMCs, obtained from a glioma patient whose treatment included an IDH1 peptide vaccine. The receptors come from a man aged 50 to 59 with glioma. Both conserved end residues are part of each CDR3. The D gene is left open where the match is weak. Size is omitted from some rows. Given values are once, few, many or a class for expanded clones.

D gene	V gene	clone size	J gene	CDR3 DNA	CDR3 protein
-	TRBV2	-	TRBJ2-1	TGTGCCAGCAGTGAGGGCTTGCGGAGCAATGAGCAGTTCTTC	CASSEGLRSNEQFF
-	TRBV30	-	TRBJ1-5	TGTGCCTTCACGGGCAGGGGCAATCAGCCCCAGCATTTT	CAFTGRGNQPQHF
-	TRBV5-1	-	TRBJ2-1	TGCGCCAGCAGCCCAGTTGGACGGTACAATGAGCAGTTCTTC	CASSPVGRYNEQFF
-	TRBV18	-	TRBJ1-2	TGTGCCAGCTCACCGGCAGGGATTAACTATGGCTACACCTTC	CASSPAGINYGYTF
-	TRBV4-1	-	TRBJ1-4	TGCGCCAGCAGCCGGGATAGACCGGAAATTCATGAAAAACTGTTTTTT	CASSRDRPEIHEKLFF
-	TRBV5-4	-	TRBJ1-6	TGTGCCAGCAGCCCGGGAGGGGACTCACCCCTCCACTTT	CASSPGGDSPLHF
-	TRBV27	-	TRBJ2-7	TGTGCCAGCAAGTCGCAAGGGGTGATCTACGAGCAGTACTTC	CASKSQGVIYEQYF
-	TRBV5-1	-	TRBJ1-1	TGCGCCAGCAGCTTGGCCACAGCGAACACTGAAGCTTTCTTT	CASSLATANTEAFF
-	TRBV13	-	TRBJ2-1	TGTGCCAGCAGCTTATACGGGGGAGGCTCTACTGAGCAGTTCTTC	CASSLYGGGSTEQFF
-	TRBV5-8	-	TRBJ2-4	TGTGCCAGCAGCTTCAGACCGGCCGAAAACATTCAGTACTTC	CASSFRPAENIQYF
-	TRBV7-2	-	TRBJ2-5	TGTGCCAGCAGCTTCGCTAGGGTGTACCAAGAGACCCAGTACTTC	CASSFARVYQETQYF
-	TRBV5-6	once	TRBJ2-3	TGTGCCAGCAGCGGTTTTTCAGATACGCAGTATTTT	CASSGFSDTQYF
-	TRBV2	-	TRBJ2-7	TGTGCCAGCAGTGAGGGCAGGGCCTCCTACGAGCAGTACTTC	CASSEGRASYEQYF
-	TRBV11-2	few	TRBJ1-2	TGTGCCAGCAGCCCCTTCCGGGGGGGAAACTATGGCTACACCTTC	CASSPFRGGNYGYTF
-	TRBV29-1	few	TRBJ1-6	TGCAGCGTTGCCCCGGGGAGGAATTCACCCCTCCACTTT	CSVAPGRNSPLHF
TRBD2	TRBV5-4	-	TRBJ2-3	TGTGCCAGCAGACATAGCGGGGGGGCCCTCTATACGCAGTATTTT	CASRHSGGALYTQYF
TRBD1	TRBV7-9	-	TRBJ2-7	TGTGCCAGCAGCTTAGCGGGACAGCGGTTCTACGAGCAGTACTTC	CASSLAGQRFYEQYF
-	TRBV10-3	-	TRBJ1-1	TGTGCCATCAGTGCCTCGGGGGGGGACACTGAAGCTTTCTTT	CAISASGGDTEAFF
TRBD1	TRBV10-3	-	TRBJ1-2	TGTGCCATCAGCTTTAAAGGGGGCCCTCCTGATGGCTACACCTTC	CAISFKGGPPDGYTF
-	TRBV5-1	few	TRBJ2-2	TGCGCCAGCAGCCCGGACAGCACGACCGGGGAGCTGTTTTTT	CASSPDSTTGELFF
-	TRBV6-5	-	TRBJ1-1	TGTGCCAGCAGTTTCCTGGGAACCGATCCTTTCACTGAAGCTTTCTTT	CASSFLGTDPFTEAFF
-	TRBV7-2	-	TRBJ2-5	TGTGCCAGCAGCAACCGACCGTTTCAAGAGACCCAGTACTTC	CASSNRPFQETQYF
-	TRBV4-2	-	TRBJ1-2	TGTGCCAGCAGCCTGGACATCGTTAACTATGGCTACACCTTC	CASSLDIVNYGYTF
-	TRBV4-1	few	TRBJ1-2	TGCGCCAGCAGCCAAGACCCCCAGGGGAGGTATGGCTACACCTTC	CASSQDPQGRYGYTF
TRBD1	TRBV5-6	-	TRBJ2-2	TGTGCCAGCAGCTTGGAACCCCTAGGGACAGGGGCAACCGGGGAGCTGTTTTTT	CASSLEPLGTGATGELFF
-	TRBV7-7	-	TRBJ2-2	TGTGCTAGCAGCTTAGTCTCAGGGGCCGGGGAGCTGTTTTTT	CASSLVSGAGELFF
-	TRBV6-1	-	TRBJ2-2	TGTGCCAGCAGGATGGGGGCCGGGGAGCTGTTTTTT	CASRMGAGELFF
TRBD1	TRBV10-3	-	TRBJ1-3	TGTGCCATCAGGCCTGGGGACAGGTTAGACACCATATATTTT	CAIRPGDRLDTIYF
TRBD1	TRBV6-5	-	TRBJ1-1	TGTGCCAGCAGTTACTCGAATAACAGGGGTTTCGAAGCTTTCTTT	CASSYSNNRGFEAFF
-	TRBV25-1	-	TRBJ2-3	TGTGCCAGCAGTGTAATCGGGGCTGCAGATACGCAGTATTTT	CASSVIGAADTQYF
TRBD1	TRBV29-1	-	TRBJ1-1	TGCAGCGCTCGTGGACAGGGTCTCACTGAAGCTTTCTTT	CSARGQGLTEAFF
TRBD1	TRBV10-1	-	TRBJ1-4	TGCGCCAGCAGGGACAGGGAAACTAATGAAAAACTGTTTTTT	CASRDRETNEKLFF
TRBD2	TRBV4-3	-	TRBJ2-1	TGCGCCAGCAGCCAAGATACCCCTTACAGGCGGACTAGGACTGAATATGAGCAGTTCTTC	CASSQDTPYRRTRTEYEQFF
-	TRBV5-1	-	TRBJ1-4	TGCGCCAGCAGCTTGAATGGACTTAATGAAAAACTGTTTTTT	CASSLNGLNEKLFF
-	TRBV7-9	-	TRBJ2-3	TGTGCCAGCTCAAAGGGGGCTAGCGGACGGTCAGATACGCAGTATTTT	CASSKGASGRSDTQYF
-	TRBV7-8	-	TRBJ2-6	TGTGCCAGCAGCTTAATTCAGTCGGGGCGCTCTGGGGCCAACGTCCTGACTTTC	CASSLIQSGRSGANVLTF
-	TRBV19	-	TRBJ2-3	TGTGCCAGTAGTCGGCCCAGCGTGGACACAGATACGCAGTATTTT	CASSRPSVDTDTQYF